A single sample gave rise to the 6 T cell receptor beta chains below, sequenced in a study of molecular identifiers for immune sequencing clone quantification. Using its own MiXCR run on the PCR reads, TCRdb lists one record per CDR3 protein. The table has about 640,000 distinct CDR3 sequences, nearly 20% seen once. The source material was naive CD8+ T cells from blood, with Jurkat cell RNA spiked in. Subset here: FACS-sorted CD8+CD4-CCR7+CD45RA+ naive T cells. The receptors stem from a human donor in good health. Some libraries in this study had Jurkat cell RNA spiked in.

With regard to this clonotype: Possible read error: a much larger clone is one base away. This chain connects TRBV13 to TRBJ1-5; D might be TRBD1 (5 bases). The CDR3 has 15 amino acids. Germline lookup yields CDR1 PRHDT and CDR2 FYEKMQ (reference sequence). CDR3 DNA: TGTGTCAGCAGCACAGGACGGAGCTTGACTCAGCCCCAGCATTTT. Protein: CVSSTGRSLTQPQHF.

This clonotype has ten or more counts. The CDR3 DNA follows: TGTGCCAGACCAACAGAGGGGCAGCACCAAGTCTGGGGCAATCAGCCCCAGCATTTT. Translating gives CARPTEGQHQVWGNQPQHF. The V call is TRBV6-5, the J call TRBJ1-5, with D maybe TRBD1 (5 bases). Germline loops: CDR1 MNHEY, CDR2 SVGAGI. V lost 9 bases and J lost 2, with 29 bases in between. The CDR3 runs to 19 residues.

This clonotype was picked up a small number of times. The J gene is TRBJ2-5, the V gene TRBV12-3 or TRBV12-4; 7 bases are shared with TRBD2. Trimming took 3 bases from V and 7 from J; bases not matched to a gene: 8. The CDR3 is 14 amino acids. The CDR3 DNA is TGTGCCAGCAGTTTTGGGCCGGGGAGGGGGACCCAGTACTTC. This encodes CASSFGPGRGTQYF.

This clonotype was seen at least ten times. This CDR3 is CASRLAGAGVSSTDTQYF. The CDR3 DNA reads TGTGCCAGCAGACTAGCGGGGGCCGGGGTTTCTAGCACAGATACGCAGTATTTT. The chain has TRBV12-3 or TRBV12-4 and TRBJ2-3, with TRBD2 identical over 11 bases. Trimming cost V 6 bases and J 0 bases; bases outside gene matches: 11. This CDR3 has 18 amino acids.

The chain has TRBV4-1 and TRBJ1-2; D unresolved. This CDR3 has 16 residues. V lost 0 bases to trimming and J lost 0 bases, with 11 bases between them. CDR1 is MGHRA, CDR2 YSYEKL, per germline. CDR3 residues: CASSQDRRNSNYGYTF. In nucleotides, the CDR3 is TGCGCCAGCAGCCAAGATCGCAGGAATTCTAACTATGGCTACACCTTC.

DNA for the CDR3: TGTGCCAGCAGTCAAACAGGGTATCCGTACTTC. Protein product: CASSQTGYPYF. The J gene is TRBJ2-7, the V gene TRBV12-3 or TRBV12-4; weak D call: TRBD1 (6 bases). V lost 5 bases and J lost 12, with 14 bases in between. This CDR3 is 11 amino acids long.